The 23 T cell receptor beta chains listed next were all sequenced from one sample in a study of T cells after yellow fever vaccination. TCRdb re-called the 5' RACE reads through MiXCR, storing one row per CDR3 protein. This table has some 300,000 distinct CDR3 sequences, 7.5% to 9.5% appearing once. The sample consisted of CD4+ T cells sorted from PBMCs, taken 5 days after the yellow fever booster vaccination. The receptor set was obtained from a man between 18 and 35 years old who received the YFV17D yellow fever vaccine.

This clonotype was seen a few times. The genes are TRBV12-3 or TRBV12-4 and TRBJ1-4, with TRBD1 matching over 8 bases. This CDR3 is 14 amino acids long. The ends lost 6 bases at V and 8 bases at J; junction bases unmatched: 8. CDR3 coding DNA: TGTGCCAGCAGCGCTGACAGGGGCCGGGAAAAACTGTTTTTT. Protein product: CASSADRGREKLFF.

This clonotype has more than one count but fewer than ten. The V and J genes are TRBV5-8 and TRBJ1-2; D is ambiguous. Trimming shortened V by 4 bases and J by 8 bases, and 9 bases separated the two germline ends. This CDR3 comprises 11 residues. Per the germline V gene, CDR1 is SGHTS and CDR2 is YDEGEE. The CDR3 nucleotides are TGTGCCAGCAGCAGCGCCGTCGGCTACACCTTC. Its translation is CASSSAVGYTF.

This clonotype showed up many times. V gene TRBV7-9 combines with J gene TRBJ1-1; TRBD1 might be the D (6 bases). The germline V and J ends were trimmed by 5 bases and 5 bases, with 15 bases remaining between them. Germline V CDR1 and CDR2: SEHNR, FQNEAQ (reference sequence). The CDR3 spans 14 residues. The CDR3 loop reads CASSPLWGTTEAFF. Written as DNA, the CDR3 is TGTGCCAGCAGCCCCCTCTGGGGGACAACTGAAGCTTTCTTT.

V and J are TRBV7-9 and TRBJ2-5; D may be TRBD1 or TRBD2 (5 bases each). Germline lookup yields CDR1 SEHNR and CDR2 FQNEAQ (reference sequence). V was cut by 3 bases and J by 5 bases, with 13 bases left in between. The CDR3 totals 14 residues. The CDR3 here is CASSLGDLPETQYF. DNA of the CDR3: TGTGCCAGCAGCTTGGGGGACCTACCGGAGACCCAGTACTTC.

Written as DNA, the CDR3 is TGTGCCAGCAGTTTGGCACCACTGGGCTCACCCCTCCACTTT. This gives the protein CASSLAPLGSPLHF. The genes are TRBV12-3 or TRBV12-4 and TRBJ1-6; D not resolved. Between the trimmed V and J ends, which lost 3 bases and 10 bases, there was a span of 13 bases. This CDR3 is built from 14 residues.

J is TRBJ2-3 and V is TRBV25-1; 11 bases are shared with TRBD2. V trimming: 2 bases; J trimming: 0 bases; junction bases outside the gene matches: 4. Germline V CDR1 and CDR2: MGHDK, SYGVNS. The CDR3 totals 17 residues. The CDR3 loop is CASSEPGTSGSTDTQYF. CDR3 DNA sequence: TGTGCCAGCAGTGAACCTGGGACTAGCGGAAGCACAGATACGCAGTATTTT. The variable domain in full, completed from reference TRBV25-1 and TRBJ2-3, reads EADIYQTPRYLVIGTGKKITLECSQTMGHDKMYWYQQDPGMELHLIHYSYGVNSTEKGDLSSESTVSRIRTEHFPLTLESARPSHTSQYLCASSEPGTSGSTDTQYFGPGTRLTVL.

This clonotype was recorded many times. The chain joins TRBV4-2 to TRBJ1-6; the match to TRBD1 covers 8 bases. The CDR3 is 17 amino acids. The germline gives CDR1 LGHNA, CDR2 YNFKEQ. The ends lost 6 bases at V and 6 bases at J; junction bases unmatched: 13. The chain's CDR3 is CASRQRLKGQGNSPLHF. The CDR3 DNA is TGTGCCAGCAGACAGCGCCTCAAAGGACAGGGTAATTCACCCCTCCACTTT.

Only a few counts were recorded for this clonotype. The V call is TRBV10-3, the J call TRBJ2-3; 10 bases are a match to TRBD2. V was pared by 2 bases and J by 4 bases, with 9 bases of the junction left unmatched. The CDR3 has 17 residues. Germline CDR1 reads ENHRY; CDR2 reads SYGVKD. CDR3 DNA sequence: TGTGCCATCAGTGAGGGGCCCCTAGCGGGGGACCCAGATACGCAGTATTTT. It codes for CAISEGPLAGDPDTQYF.

This chain's CDR3 is CSARNPLAGGWETQYF. CDR3 in DNA: TGCAGTGCTAGAAATCCGCTAGCGGGGGGCTGGGAGACCCAGTACTTC. The rearrangement uses TRBV20-1 and TRBJ2-5; 11 bases line up with TRBD2. Trimming at V came to 2 bases and at J to 5 bases, leaving 10 bases not matched to a gene. CDR1 DFQATT and CDR2 SNEGSKA come from the germline V gene (reference sequence). The length of the CDR3 is 16 residues.

This clonotype turned up a few times. J is TRBJ1-3 and V is TRBV7-2, with D perhaps matching TRBD1 (5 bases). Germline V gives CDR1 SGHTA, CDR2 FQGNSA. V gave up 5 bases and J gave up 0 bases, with 14 bases separating them. This CDR3 contains 16 residues. In DNA, the CDR3 is TGTGCCAGCAGCGCCCCGGGACGGGCCTCTGGAAACACCATATATTTT. The encoded protein is CASSAPGRASGNTIYF.

The chain couples TRBV18 to TRBJ2-5; D may be TRBD2 (6 bases). The V and J ends lost 2 bases and 5 bases respectively, with 12 bases between them. This CDR3 is 14 amino acids long. Germline lookup yields CDR1 KGHSH and CDR2 LQKENI. The CDR3, as DNA: TGTGCCAGCTCACCATCCTGGACTAAGGAGACCCAGTACTTC. The encoded protein is CASSPSWTKETQYF.

The chain has TRBV12-3 or TRBV12-4 and TRBJ1-6, with D possibly TRBD1 on 5 matching bases. The CDR3 consists of 14 residues. The V end was cut by 3 bases, the J end by 9 bases, with 12 bases between. The CDR3, as DNA: TGTGCCAGCAGTTTGGGGCAGGGCATTTCACCCCTCCACTTT. It specifies CASSLGQGISPLHF.

This clonotype was counted between two and nine times. This sequence joins TRBV4-2 and TRBJ2-2; D unclear. This CDR3 is built from 15 residues. V lost 4 bases to trimming and J lost 5 bases, with 14 bases between them. Germline values: CDR1 LGHNA, CDR2 YNFKEQ. The CDR3 reads CASSRSTVGTGELFF. The CDR3 DNA follows: TGTGCCAGCAGCCGATCAACGGTGGGAACCGGGGAGCTGTTTTTT.

This clonotype was counted many times. CDR3 protein: CASSPRQSSGANVLTF. CDR3 DNA sequence: TGCGCCAGCAGCCCAAGACAGAGCTCTGGGGCCAACGTCCTGACTTTC. The chain uses TRBV5-1 and TRBJ2-6; D possibly corresponds to TRBD1 (5 bases). In germline, CDR1 is SGHRS, CDR2 YFSETQ. CDR3 size: 16 residues. V dropped 4 bases and J dropped 0 bases, with 11 bases sitting between them.

The chain carries TRBV27 and TRBJ1-5; no clear D. The V and J ends lost 1 base and 2 bases respectively, with 18 bases between them. CDR1 is MNHEY and CDR2 is SMNVEV in the germline V gene (reference sequence). The CDR3 spans 18 residues. The CDR3 DNA reads TGTGCCAGCAGTTTATACCCGGACGTACGACAAGGCAATCAGCCCCAGCATTTT. This codes for CASSLYPDVRQGNQPQHF.

The sample holds a few counts of this clonotype. V usage is TRBV9 and J usage is TRBJ2-3; the match to TRBD1 covers 8 bases. The CDR3 has 13 residues. The germline V gene encodes CDR1 SGDLS and CDR2 YYNGEE. J was trimmed by 8 bases and V by 8 bases; bases with no gene match: 10. The chain's CDR3 is CASTGGVLGTQYF. CDR3 DNA: TGTGCCAGTACAGGGGGAGTGCTGGGTACGCAGTATTTT.

This clonotype was seen a few times. The V call is TRBV7-9, the J call TRBJ2-2; D is uncertain. The CDR3 sequence is 10 residues long. V was trimmed by 6 bases and J by 5 bases, leaving 1 base between them. Germline CDR1 SEHNR, CDR2 FQNEAQ (reference sequence). The CDR3 reads CASRTGELFF. The CDR3 DNA reads TGTGCCAGCAGGACCGGGGAGCTGTTTTTT.

In this sample, this clonotype turned up a few times. V usage is TRBV5-1 and J usage is TRBJ1-1; D is uncertain. Looked up from germline, CDR1 is SGHRS and CDR2 is YFSETQ. Trimming took 7 bases from V and 4 from J, leaving 14 bases between them. The CDR3 is made up of 13 amino acids. The CDR3 nucleotides read TGCGCCAGCGCCCGAGGACCCGGCACTGAAGCTTTCTTT. Translating it yields CASARGPGTEAFF. The full variable domain, completed using reference TRBV5-1 and TRBJ1-1, is KAGVTQTPRYLIKTRGQQVTLSCSPISGHRSVSWYQQTPGQGLQFLFEYFSETQRNKGNFPGRFSGRQFSNSRSEMNVSTLELGDSALYLCASARGPGTEAFFGQGTRLTVV.

This clonotype was recorded at least ten times. The chain employs TRBV5-1 and TRBJ2-3, with D perhaps TRBD2 (6 bases). The V gene's germline CDR1 is SGHRS and CDR2 YFSETQ. The CDR3 totals 15 residues. The V end was cut by 2 bases, the J end by 0 bases, with 10 bases between. The CDR3 sequence: CASSFTGTSTDTQYF. CDR3 in DNA: TGCGCCAGCAGCTTCACCGGGACTAGCACAGATACGCAGTATTTT.

The chain recombines TRBV11-1 with TRBJ2-5; 11 nucleotides line up with TRBD1. Germline trimming cut 1 base from V and 2 bases from J; bases unmatched to any gene: 9. The CDR3 loop spans 18 amino acids. In germline, CDR1 is SGHAT, CDR2 FQDESV (reference sequence). As DNA, the CDR3 is TGTGCCAGCAGCTTAGATGACGGGACAGGGGGAGATCAAGAGACCCAGTACTTC. This encodes CASSLDDGTGGDQETQYF. Looking up the rest from reference TRBV11-1 and TRBJ2-5 gives the full variable domain: EAEVAQSPRYKITEKSQAVAFWCDPISGHATLYWYRQILGQGPELLVQFQDESVVDDSQLPKDRFSAERLKGVDSTLKIQPAELGDSAMYLCASSLDDGTGGDQETQYFGPGTRLLVL.

This chain connects TRBV28 to TRBJ1-5; 7 bases are a match to TRBD1. Looked up from germline, CDR1 is MDHEN and CDR2 is SYDVKM. CDR3 size: 14 residues. With 5 bases clipped from V and 4 bases from J, the junction kept 5 bases outside the gene matches. The CDR3 here is CASSVDRANQPQHF. CDR3 nucleotide sequence: TGTGCCAGCAGTGTCGACAGGGCTAATCAGCCCCAGCATTTT.

A few counts support this clonotype. This CDR3 fails to terminate in the conserved phenylalanine or tryptophan, so it likely reflects a read error. No DNA is shown, since the ends of the CDR3 on it are uncertain; the CDR3 is the one TCRdb lists. The genes are TRBV7-9 and TRBJ2-1; TRBD1 is taken as the D call from the table, unchecked against the DNA. Germline loops: CDR1 SEHNR, CDR2 FQNEAQ (reference sequence). Counting both end residues, the CDR3 totals 11 amino acids. The CDR3 here is CASSLALGEAL.

The sample holds many counts of this clonotype. This chain joins TRBV6-5 and TRBJ2-3; D is undetermined. Germline V gene data show CDR1 as MNHEY and CDR2 as SVGAGI. The CDR3 covers 14 residues. V was clipped by 0 bases and J by 3 bases, with 7 bases between them. The CDR3 here is CASSYSIETDTQYF. The CDR3 DNA reads as TGTGCCAGCAGTTACTCGATAGAAACAGATACGCAGTATTTT.